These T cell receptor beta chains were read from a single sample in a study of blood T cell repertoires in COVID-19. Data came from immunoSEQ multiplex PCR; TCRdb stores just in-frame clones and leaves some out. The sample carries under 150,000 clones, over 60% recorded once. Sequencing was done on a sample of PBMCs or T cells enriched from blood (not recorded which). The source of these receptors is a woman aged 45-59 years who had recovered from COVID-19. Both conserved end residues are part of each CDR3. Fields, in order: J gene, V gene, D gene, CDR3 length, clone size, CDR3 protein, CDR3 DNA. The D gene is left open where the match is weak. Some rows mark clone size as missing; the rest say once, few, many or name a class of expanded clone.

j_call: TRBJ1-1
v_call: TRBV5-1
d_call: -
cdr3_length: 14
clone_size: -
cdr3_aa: CASSLGGVNTEAFF
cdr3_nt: TGCGCCAGCAGCTTAGGAGGGGTGAACACTGAAGCTTTCTTT

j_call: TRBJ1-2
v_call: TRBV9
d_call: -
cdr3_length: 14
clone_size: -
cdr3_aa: CASSVGRNFYGYTF
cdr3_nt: TGTGCCAGCAGCGTAGGGCGGAACTTCTATGGCTACACCTTC

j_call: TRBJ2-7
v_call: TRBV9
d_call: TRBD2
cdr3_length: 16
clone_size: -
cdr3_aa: CASSALSSGMGYEQYF
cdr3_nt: TGTGCCAGCAGCGCCCTGTCTAGCGGGATGGGGTACGAGCAGTACTTC

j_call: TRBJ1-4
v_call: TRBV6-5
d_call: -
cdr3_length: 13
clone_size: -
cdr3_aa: CASTVVTNEKLFF
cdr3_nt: TGTGCCAGCACTGTAGTAACTAATGAAAAACTGTTTTTT

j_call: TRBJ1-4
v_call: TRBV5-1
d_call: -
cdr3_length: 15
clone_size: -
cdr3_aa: CASSSLGATNEKLFF
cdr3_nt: TGCGCCAGCAGCTCCCTCGGGGCAACTAATGAAAAACTGTTTTTT

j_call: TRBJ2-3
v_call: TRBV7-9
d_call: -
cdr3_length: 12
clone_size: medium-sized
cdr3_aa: CASSFGADTQYF
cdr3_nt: TGTGCCAGCAGCTTTGGAGCAGATACGCAGTATTTT

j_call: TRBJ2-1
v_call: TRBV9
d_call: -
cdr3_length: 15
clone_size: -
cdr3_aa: CASSSSGTGGNEQFF
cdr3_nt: TGTGCCAGCAGCTCTAGCGGGACAGGAGGTAATGAGCAGTTCTTC

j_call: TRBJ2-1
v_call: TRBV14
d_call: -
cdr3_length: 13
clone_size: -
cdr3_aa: CASSQVWSNEQFF
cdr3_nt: TGTGCCAGCAGCCAAGTTTGGAGCAATGAGCAGTTCTTC

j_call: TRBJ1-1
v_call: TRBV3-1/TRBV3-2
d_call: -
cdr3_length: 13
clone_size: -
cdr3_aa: CASSQDGQREAFF
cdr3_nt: TGTGCCAGCAGCCAAGATGGGCAAAGGGAAGCTTTCTTT

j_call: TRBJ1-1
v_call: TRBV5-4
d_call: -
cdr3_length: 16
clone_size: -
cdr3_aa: CASSPYSALVNTEAFF
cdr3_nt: TGTGCCAGCAGCCCTTATTCCGCGTTGGTGAACACTGAAGCTTTCTTT

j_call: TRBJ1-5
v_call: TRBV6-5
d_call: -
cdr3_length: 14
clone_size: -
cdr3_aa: CATEGQTSNQPQHF
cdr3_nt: TGTGCCACCGAGGGACAAACTAGCAATCAGCCCCAGCATTTT

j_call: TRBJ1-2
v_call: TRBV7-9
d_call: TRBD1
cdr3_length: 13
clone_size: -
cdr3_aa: CASSWDRGYGYTF
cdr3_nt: TGTGCCAGCAGCTGGGACAGGGGGTATGGCTACACCTTC

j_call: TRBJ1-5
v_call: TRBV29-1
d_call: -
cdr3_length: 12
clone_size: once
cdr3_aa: CSVGDLNQPQHF
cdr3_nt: TGCAGCGTTGGCGACTTGAATCAGCCCCAGCATTTT

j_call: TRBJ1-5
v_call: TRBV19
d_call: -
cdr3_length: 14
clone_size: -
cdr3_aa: CASSIGWSGQPQHF
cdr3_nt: TGTGCCAGTAGTATAGGATGGAGTGGGCAGCCCCAGCATTTT

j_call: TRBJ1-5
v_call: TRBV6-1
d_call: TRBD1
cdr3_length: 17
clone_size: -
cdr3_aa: CASSAGQGAGGSQPQHF
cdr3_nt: TGTGCCAGCAGTGCGGGACAGGGGGCCGGAGGTAGTCAGCCCCAGCATTTT

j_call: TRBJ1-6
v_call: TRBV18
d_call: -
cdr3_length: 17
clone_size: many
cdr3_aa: CASSLYSTGVNNSPLHF
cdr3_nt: TGTGCCAGCTCACTCTACTCGACAGGCGTGAATAATTCACCCCTCCACTTT

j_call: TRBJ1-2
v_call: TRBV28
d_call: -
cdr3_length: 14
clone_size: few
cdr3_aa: CASSLGGQFGGYTF
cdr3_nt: TGTGCCAGCAGTTTGGGGGGGCAATTTGGTGGCTACACCTTC

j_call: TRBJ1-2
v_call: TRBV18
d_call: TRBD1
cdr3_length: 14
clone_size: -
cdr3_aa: CASSHQTGYDGYTF
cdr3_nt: TGTGCCAGCTCACACCAGACAGGGTACGATGGCTACACCTTC

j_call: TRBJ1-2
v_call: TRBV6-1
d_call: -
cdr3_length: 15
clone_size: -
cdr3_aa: CASSEAGALDYGYTF
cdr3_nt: TGTGCCAGCAGTGAGGCGGGGGCATTAGACTATGGCTACACCTTC

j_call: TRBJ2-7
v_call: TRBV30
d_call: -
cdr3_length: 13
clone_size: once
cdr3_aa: CAWRGDYRSREYF
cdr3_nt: TGTGCCTGGAGGGGAGACTATAGGAGCCGGGAGTACTTC

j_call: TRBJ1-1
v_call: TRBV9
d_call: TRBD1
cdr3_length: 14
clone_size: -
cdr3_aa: CASSVGTVNTEAFF
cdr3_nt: TGTGCCAGCAGCGTGGGGACAGTTAACACTGAAGCTTTCTTT

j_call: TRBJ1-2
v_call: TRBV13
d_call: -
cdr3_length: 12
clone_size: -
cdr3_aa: CASSQTVYGYTF
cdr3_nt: TGTGCCAGCAGCCAAACAGTGTATGGCTACACCTTC

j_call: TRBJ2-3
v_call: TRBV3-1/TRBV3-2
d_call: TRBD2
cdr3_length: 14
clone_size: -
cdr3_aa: CASQWGGSADTQYF
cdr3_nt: TGTGCCAGTCAGTGGGGGGGGTCCGCAGATACGCAGTATTTT

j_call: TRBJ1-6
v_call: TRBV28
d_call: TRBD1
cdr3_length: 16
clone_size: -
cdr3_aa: CASSWTGGPGHSPLHF
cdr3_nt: TGTGCCAGCAGTTGGACAGGGGGCCCAGGCCATTCACCCCTCCACTTT

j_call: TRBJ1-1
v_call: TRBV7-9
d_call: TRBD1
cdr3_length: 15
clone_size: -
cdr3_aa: CASSPRTGEIAEAFF
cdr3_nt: TGTGCCAGCAGCCCCCGGACAGGGGAAATCGCTGAAGCTTTCTTT

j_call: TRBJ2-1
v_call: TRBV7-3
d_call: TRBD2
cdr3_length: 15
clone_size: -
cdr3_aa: CASRRPGLEISEQFF
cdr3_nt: TGTGCCAGCAGGAGACCGGGACTAGAGATCTCCGAGCAGTTCTTC

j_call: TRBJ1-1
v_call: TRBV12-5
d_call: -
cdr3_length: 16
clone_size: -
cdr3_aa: CASGLVLGSVNTEAFF
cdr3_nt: TGTGCTAGTGGTTTGGTACTTGGCAGCGTGAACACTGAAGCTTTCTTT

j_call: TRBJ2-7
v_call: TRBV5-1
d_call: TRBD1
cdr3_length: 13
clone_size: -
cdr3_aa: CASSMGQAYEQYF
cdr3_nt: TGCGCCAGCAGCATGGGACAGGCCTACGAGCAGTACTTC

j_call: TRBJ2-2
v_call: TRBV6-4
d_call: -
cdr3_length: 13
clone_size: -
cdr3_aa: CASASRDTGELFF
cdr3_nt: TGTGCCAGCGCGTCCCGCGACACCGGGGAGCTGTTTTTT

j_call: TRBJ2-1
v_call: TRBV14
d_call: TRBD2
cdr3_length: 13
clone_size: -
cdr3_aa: CASSQELAGGRFF
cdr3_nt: TGTGCCAGCAGCCAAGAGCTAGCGGGAGGGAGGTTCTTC

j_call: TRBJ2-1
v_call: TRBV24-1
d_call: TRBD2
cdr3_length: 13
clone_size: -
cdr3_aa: CATSDGGYNEQFF
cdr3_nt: TGTGCCACCAGTGACGGGGGGTACAATGAGCAGTTCTTC

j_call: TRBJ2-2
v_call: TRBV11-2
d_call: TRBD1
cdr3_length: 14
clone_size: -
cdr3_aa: CASSPGQGSGELFF
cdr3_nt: TGTGCCAGCAGCCCAGGACAGGGAAGCGGGGAGCTGTTTTTT

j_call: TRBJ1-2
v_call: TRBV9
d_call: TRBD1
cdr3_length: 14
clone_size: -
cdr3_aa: CASSLGQGAYGYTF
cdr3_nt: TGTGCCAGCAGCTTGGGACAGGGTGCCTATGGCTACACCTTC

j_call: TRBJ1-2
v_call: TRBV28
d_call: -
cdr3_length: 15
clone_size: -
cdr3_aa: CASRLLPGEGYGYTF
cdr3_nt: TGTGCCAGCAGACTGCTCCCAGGGGAAGGTTATGGCTACACCTTC

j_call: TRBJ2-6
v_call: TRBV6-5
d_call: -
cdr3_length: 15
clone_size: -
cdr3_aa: CASSSGQPGANVLTF
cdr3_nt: TGTGCCAGCAGTTCCGGACAGCCTGGGGCCAACGTCCTGACTTTC

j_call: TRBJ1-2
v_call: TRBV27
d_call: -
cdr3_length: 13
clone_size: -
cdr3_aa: CASSFNEQGGYTF
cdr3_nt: TGTGCCAGCAGTTTTAACGAACAGGGAGGCTACACCTTC

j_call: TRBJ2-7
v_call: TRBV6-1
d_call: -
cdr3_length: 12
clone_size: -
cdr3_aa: CASSERIVRYDF
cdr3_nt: TGTGCCAGCAGTGAACGAATAGTCCGCTACGACTTC

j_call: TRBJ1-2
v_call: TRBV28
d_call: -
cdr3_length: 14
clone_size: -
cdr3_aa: CASSSYVVNYGYTF
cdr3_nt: TGTGCCAGCAGCTCCTACGTCGTAAACTATGGCTACACCTTC

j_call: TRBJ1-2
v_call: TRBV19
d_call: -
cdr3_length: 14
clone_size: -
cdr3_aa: CASSNPPGTKGYTF
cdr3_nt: TGTGCCAGTAGTAATCCCCCAGGAACAAAGGGCTACACCTTC

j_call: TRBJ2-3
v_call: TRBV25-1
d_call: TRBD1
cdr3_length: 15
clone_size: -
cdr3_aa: CASTTGTGLVDTQYF
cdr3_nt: TGTGCCAGCACTACCGGGACAGGGTTGGTGGATACGCAGTATTTT

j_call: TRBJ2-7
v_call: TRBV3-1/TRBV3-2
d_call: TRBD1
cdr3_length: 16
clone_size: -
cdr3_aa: CASSQDRRGPSYEQYF
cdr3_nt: TGTGCCAGCAGCCAAGATCGAAGGGGGCCGTCCTACGAGCAGTACTTC

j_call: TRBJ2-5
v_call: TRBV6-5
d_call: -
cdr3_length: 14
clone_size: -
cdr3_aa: CASSVAPDGKTQYF
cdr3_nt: TGTGCCAGCAGCGTCGCCCCGGACGGGAAGACCCAGTACTTC

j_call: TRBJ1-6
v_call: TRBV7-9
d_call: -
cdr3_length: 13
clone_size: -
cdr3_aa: CASNPGVRSPLHF
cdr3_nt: TGTGCCAGCAACCCGGGAGTAAGGTCACCCCTCCACTTT

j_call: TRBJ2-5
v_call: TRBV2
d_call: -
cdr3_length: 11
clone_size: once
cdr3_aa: CAIQVAETQYF
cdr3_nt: TGTGCCATACAGGTGGCAGAGACCCAGTACTTC

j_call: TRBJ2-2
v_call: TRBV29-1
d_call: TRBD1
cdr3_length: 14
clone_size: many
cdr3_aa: CSVQQGTNTGELFF
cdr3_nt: TGCAGCGTCCAACAGGGGACGAACACCGGGGAGCTGTTTTTT

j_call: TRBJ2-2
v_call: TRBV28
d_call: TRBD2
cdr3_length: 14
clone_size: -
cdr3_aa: CASSGLAGPGELFF
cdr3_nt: TGTGCCAGCAGTGGGCTAGCGGGACCCGGGGAGCTGTTTTTT

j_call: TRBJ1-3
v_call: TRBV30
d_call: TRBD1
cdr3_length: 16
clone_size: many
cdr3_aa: CAWSVPGGQGGNTIYF
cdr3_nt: TGTGCCTGGAGTGTACCTGGAGGACAGGGAGGAAACACCATATATTTT

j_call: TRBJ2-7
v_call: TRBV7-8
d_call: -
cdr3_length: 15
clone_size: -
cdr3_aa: CASSDGGTDSYEQYF
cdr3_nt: TGTGCCAGCAGCGATGGCGGGACTGACTCCTACGAGCAGTACTTC

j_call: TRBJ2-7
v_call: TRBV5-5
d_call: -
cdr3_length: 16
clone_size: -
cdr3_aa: CASSSYGADHPYEQYF
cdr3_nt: TGTGCCAGCAGCTCTTATGGGGCAGACCACCCCTACGAGCAGTACTTC

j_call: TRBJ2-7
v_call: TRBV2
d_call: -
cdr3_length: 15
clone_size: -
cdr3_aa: CASASLGGRRYEQYF
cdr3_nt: TGTGCCAGCGCTTCCCTTGGGGGGAGGAGGTACGAGCAGTACTTC

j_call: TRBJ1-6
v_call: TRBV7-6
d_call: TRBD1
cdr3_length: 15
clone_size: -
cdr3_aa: CASSSRTGGNSPLHF
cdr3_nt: TGTGCCAGCAGCTCGAGGACAGGGGGCAATTCACCCCTCCACTTT

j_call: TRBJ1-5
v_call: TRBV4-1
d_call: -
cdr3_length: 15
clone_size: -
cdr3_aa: CASSQEFQGGQPQHF
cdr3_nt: TGCGCCAGCAGCCAAGAGTTCCAGGGAGGTCAGCCCCAGCATTTT

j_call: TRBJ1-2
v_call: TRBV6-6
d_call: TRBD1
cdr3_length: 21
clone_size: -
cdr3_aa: CASSEARDRRITRDRNYGYTF
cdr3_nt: TGTGCCAGCAGCGAGGCCAGGGACAGAAGAATCACCAGGGACAGAAACTATGGCTACACCTTC

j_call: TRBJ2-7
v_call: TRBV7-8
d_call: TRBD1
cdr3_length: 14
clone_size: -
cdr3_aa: CASSLGQAAYEQYF
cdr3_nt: TGTGCCAGCAGCCTCGGACAGGCGGCCTACGAGCAGTACTTC